These 27 T cell receptor beta chains came from one sample sequenced in a study of blood T cell repertoires in COVID-19. The table came from immunoSEQ multiplex PCR; TCRdb's copy has only in-frame clones and leaves some out. Of about 71,000 clones listed, just under 85% were seen once; the top ten hold over 25%. Material: peripheral blood. The receptors originated from a man aged 70 or older with acute or convalescent COVID-19.

The sample holds a few counts of this clone. CDR3 DNA: TGCGCCAGCAGATCCGGGGAAGAGCAGTACTTC. Protein product: CASRSGEEQYF. The chain uses TRBV5-1 and TRBJ2-7; D might be TRBD2 (5 bases). The germline V gene encodes CDR1 SGHRS and CDR2 YFSETQ. CDR3 size: 11 residues. V dropped 5 bases and J dropped 7 bases, with 10 bases sitting between them.

V is TRBV7-9 and J is TRBJ1-2; possibly TRBD1 for D (5 bases). This CDR3 is built from 16 residues. CDR1 is SEHNR and CDR2 is FQNEAQ in the germline V gene (reference sequence). Deletions cut 0 bases from V and 1 base from J, with 12 bases between. The CDR3 loop is CASSLALGQYNYGYTF. The CDR3 DNA reads as TGTGCCAGCAGCTTAGCGCTGGGGCAGTATAACTATGGCTACACCTTC.

The chain employs TRBV30 and TRBJ1-5; tentatively, D is TRBD1 (6 bases). Germline V CDR1 and CDR2: GTSNPN, SVGIG (reference sequence). This CDR3 is 13 amino acids long. Trimming stripped 2 bases from V and 7 bases from J, with 12 bases between. The CDR3 DNA sequence: TGTGCCTGGAGTTTACAGGGAAGACAGCCCCAGCATTTT. Translation gives CAWSLQGRQPQHF.

V is TRBV5-4 and J is TRBJ2-7; no definite D call. The V gene lost 2 bases and the J gene lost 0 bases, with 18 bases spanning the gap. Germline V lookup: CDR1 SGHNT, CDR2 YYREEE (reference sequence). The CDR3 is 17 residues long. The CDR3 DNA sequence: TGTGCCAGCAGCTTCGGCGGTTTAGGCATTAGCTCCTACGAGCAGTACTTC. Its protein product is CASSFGGLGISSYEQYF. The complete variable domain, with remaining parts taken from reference TRBV5-4 and TRBJ2-7, reads ETGVTQSPTHLIKTRGQQVTLRCSSQSGHNTVSWYQQALGQGPQFIFQYYREEENGRGNFPPRFSGLQFPNYSSELNVNALELDDSALYLCASSFGGLGISSYEQYFGPGTRLTVT.

This clone came up many times. V is TRBV19 and J is TRBJ1-5; weak D call: TRBD1 (6 bases). V was trimmed by 9 bases and J by 0 bases, leaving 12 bases between them. CDR1 and CDR2 (germline): LNHDA, SQIVND (reference sequence). There are 14 residues in the CDR3. The CDR3 coding sequence is TGTGCCAGCCACGGGACATTTAGCAATCAGCCCCAGCATTTT. This translates into CASHGTFSNQPQHF.

V usage is TRBV28 and J usage is TRBJ1-2; weak D call: TRBD1 (5 bases). CDR3 length: 13 residues. Germline CDR1 reads MDHEN; CDR2 reads SYDVKM. V was clipped by 1 base and J by 7 bases, with 10 bases between them. The CDR3 sequence is CASSLFGGGGYTF. DNA of the CDR3: TGTGCCAGCAGTTTATTTGGGGGGGGTGGCTACACCTTC.

The chain uses TRBV6-1 and TRBJ2-1; the match to TRBD1 covers 11 bases. Per the germline V gene, CDR1 is MNHNS and CDR2 is SASEGT. V trimming: 4 bases; J trimming: 6 bases; junction bases outside the gene matches: 8. The CDR3 has 16 amino acids. This CDR3 is CASSGGQGAVSNEQFF. CDR3 nucleotides: TGTGCCAGCAGTGGCGGACAGGGGGCGGTTAGCAATGAGCAGTTCTTC.

This chain joins TRBV5-1 and TRBJ2-7; 8 bases fit TRBD2. Germline-derived CDR1 and CDR2 are SGHRS and YFSETQ. The CDR3 totals 18 residues. J gave up 3 bases and V 0 bases, and 14 bases lay outside the gene matches. CDR3 bases: TGCGCCAGCAGCTTGGGTTTATTAAACACAGCGGGAGTCTACGAGCAGTACTTC. Translated, it gives CASSLGLLNTAGVYEQYF. Variable domain in full (rest from reference TRBV5-1 and TRBJ2-7): KAGVTQTPRYLIKTRGQQVTLSCSPISGHRSVSWYQQTPGQGLQFLFEYFSETQRNKGNFPGRFSGRQFSNSRSEMNVSTLELGDSALYLCASSLGLLNTAGVYEQYFGPGTRLTVT.

The chain uses TRBV18 and TRBJ1-5; possible D gene TRBD1, 6 bases. The CDR3 spans 17 residues. The V and J ends lost 3 bases and 0 bases respectively, with 15 bases between them. Germline-derived CDR1 and CDR2 are KGHSH and LQKENI. The CDR3 region has the DNA TGTGCCAGCTCACCCCTGAAGCAGGGGCTTAGCAATCAGCCCCAGCATTTT. Translating gives CASSPLKQGLSNQPQHF.

This chain connects TRBV28 to TRBJ1-5, with D possibly matching TRBD1 (5 bases). The germline V gene has CDR1 MDHEN and CDR2 SYDVKM. The CDR3 consists of 15 residues. With 4 bases removed from V and 6 bases from J, the gap between germline ends came to 16 bases. CDR3 amino acids: CASSSLAGQGQPQHF. For the CDR3, the DNA is TGTGCCAGCAGTTCCCTCGCAGGCCAGGGTCAGCCCCAGCATTTT.

The CDR3, as DNA: TGTGCCAGCAGCCCCCGAGTAGGACAGTTTAATGAAGCTTTCTTT. It encodes CASSPRVGQFNEAFF. The chain joins TRBV7-3 to TRBJ1-1; possibly TRBD1 for D (6 bases). The V gene lost 5 bases and the J gene lost 7 bases, with 20 bases spanning the gap. Per the germline V gene, CDR1 is SGHTA and CDR2 is FQGTGA. There are 15 residues in the CDR3.

The chain combines TRBV5-1 with TRBJ2-3; 11 nucleotides match TRBD2. With V trimmed by 3 bases and J by 1 base, 4 bases remained unmatched. The CDR3 contains 16 residues. Germline lookup yields CDR1 SGHRS and CDR2 YFSETQ. CDR3 DNA: TGCGCCAGCAGCTATACTAGCGGGAGTGGCACAGATACGCAGTATTTT. It specifies CASSYTSGSGTDTQYF. Based on the CDR3 plus reference TRBV5-1 and TRBJ2-3, the full variable domain is KAGVTQTPRYLIKTRGQQVTLSCSPISGHRSVSWYQQTPGQGLQFLFEYFSETQRNKGNFPGRFSGRQFSNSRSEMNVSTLELGDSALYLCASSYTSGSGTDTQYFGPGTRLTVL.

The CDR3 loop reads CAWSTHDRPDTQYF. The DNA for the CDR3 is TGTGCCTGGAGTACGCATGACAGACCAGATACGCAGTATTTT. The V and J genes are TRBV30 and TRBJ2-3; a possible D gene is TRBD1 (5 bases). The CDR3 has 14 residues. Germline V lookup: CDR1 GTSNPN, CDR2 SVGIG (reference sequence). Between the trimmed V and J ends, which lost 2 bases and 4 bases, there was a span of 13 bases.

The chain has TRBV18 and TRBJ1-1, with D unresolved. V was cut by 2 bases and J by 1 base, with 11 bases left in between. Germline CDR1 is KGHSH and CDR2 is LQKENI. There are 15 residues in the CDR3. CDR3 in amino acids: CASSPYTAQNTEAFF. The DNA of the CDR3 is TGTGCCAGCTCACCATATACAGCACAGAACACTGAAGCTTTCTTT.

This chain links TRBV19 with TRBJ1-2; tentative D call: TRBD1 (6 bases). The CDR3 consists of 16 residues. With 2 bases removed from V and 4 bases from J, the gap between germline ends came to 17 bases. The germline V gene encodes CDR1 LNHDA and CDR2 SQIVND (reference sequence). The CDR3 region is CASSIKERGGSYGYTF. CDR3 in DNA: TGTGCCAGTAGTATAAAGGAAAGGGGGGGAAGCTATGGCTACACCTTC. Supplemented by reference TRBV19 and TRBJ1-2, the full variable domain reads DGGITQSPKYLFRKEGQNVTLSCEQNLNHDAMYWYRQDPGQGLRLIYYSQIVNDFQKGDIAEGYSVSREKKESFPLTVTSAQKNPTAFYLCASSIKERGGSYGYTFGSGTRLTVV.

The rearrangement links TRBV6-4 to TRBJ1-1; TRBD1 matches 9 bases. The CDR3 sequence is 16 residues long. Germline V gives CDR1 MRHNA, CDR2 SNTAGT. V lost 5 bases, J lost 0 bases, and 7 bases stayed unmatched. The CDR3 loop reads CASSLQQGALNTEAFF. In DNA form, the CDR3 reads TGTGCCAGCAGTCTTCAACAGGGGGCGCTGAACACTGAAGCTTTCTTT.

V is TRBV18 and J is TRBJ1-2; D ambiguous. Germline V gene data show CDR1 as KGHSH and CDR2 as LQKENI. This CDR3 spans 17 amino acids. V was pared by 3 bases and J by 0 bases, with 17 bases between. Here the CDR3 reads CASSPRGRENANYGYTF. The DNA of the CDR3 is TGTGCCAGCTCACCTAGAGGGAGGGAGAACGCTAACTATGGCTACACCTTC.

This clone was counted between two and nine times. The chain carries TRBV7-3 and TRBJ1-2, with TRBD1 identical over 8 bases. The CDR3 extends over 14 amino acids. Germline CDR1 reads SGHTA; CDR2 reads FQGTGA. Trimming cost V 6 bases and J 2 bases; bases outside gene matches: 5. The CDR3: CASRPQGENYGYTF. CDR3 nucleotides: TGTGCCAGCAGACCACAGGGGGAGAACTATGGCTACACCTTC.

This chain connects TRBV27 to TRBJ2-2; D perhaps matches TRBD2 (7 bases). Per the germline V gene, CDR1 is MNHEY and CDR2 is SMNVEV (reference sequence). CDR3 length: 14 residues. The V and J ends lost 7 bases and 4 bases respectively, with 13 bases between them. The CDR3 region is CASKAGHTTGELFF. The CDR3 DNA is TGTGCCAGCAAAGCGGGACACACCACCGGGGAGCTGTTTTTT.

This clone was detected only a few times. The sample carries other DNA sequences with the same CDR3. This chain uses TRBV3-1 (or the pseudogene TRBV3-2) with TRBJ1-1; TRBD1 aligns across 7 bases. The CDR3 spans 14 residues. V lost 1 base and J lost 5; bases outside the gene matches: 4. Germline assignment: CDR1 LGHDT and CDR2 YNNKEL (reference sequence). The CDR3 bases are TGTGCCAGCAGCCAAGCGTCAGGGGGTACTGAAGCTTTCTTT. Residues: CASSQASGGTEAFF.

This clone was seen just once. The J gene is TRBJ2-1, the V gene TRBV6-5; the D gene is possibly TRBD2 (8 bases). CDR1 is MNHEY, CDR2 SVGAGI, per germline. There are 15 residues in the CDR3. V was shortened by 6 bases and J by 8 bases, with 20 bases between the two germline ends. The CDR3 loop is CASRGTAGAGYEQFF. CDR3 DNA sequence: TGTGCCAGCAGAGGGACAGCGGGAGCAGGATATGAGCAGTTCTTC.

This sequence joins TRBV5-8 and TRBJ1-1; D may be TRBD1 (5 bases). Germline V gives CDR1 SGHTS, CDR2 YDEGEE. Trimming took 4 bases from V and 0 from J, leaving 13 bases between them. CDR3 length: 15 residues. CDR3 DNA: TGTGCCAGCAGCCCGGATTGGGGGGTGAACACTGAAGCTTTCTTT. Translating gives CASSPDWGVNTEAFF.

The chain is built from TRBV7-2 and TRBJ2-4; D is perhaps TRBD1 (5 bases). The CDR3 is made up of 13 amino acids. Germline loops: CDR1 SGHTA, CDR2 FQGNSA. Trimming took off 6 bases at V and 3 bases at J, with 9 bases between the two ends. The CDR3 coding sequence is TGTGCCAGCAGGGGGCGGAACAAAAACATTCAGTACTTC. Translation gives CASRGRNKNIQYF.

The gene calls are TRBV27 and TRBJ1-4; D remains ambiguous. V was pared by 6 bases and J by 5 bases, with 19 bases between. The CDR3 runs to 16 residues. Germline CDR1 is MNHEY and CDR2 is SMNVEV (reference sequence). The CDR3 loop is CASRQTAMGRNEKLFF. CDR3 DNA: TGTGCCAGCAGACAAACAGCTATGGGTAGAAATGAAAAACTGTTTTTT.

CDR3 loop: CASSLERLAAYEQYF. CDR3 coding DNA: TGTGCCAGCAGCTTAGAGCGCTTAGCGGCCTACGAGCAGTACTTC. The chain has TRBV7-2 and TRBJ2-7; D perhaps matches TRBD2 (6 bases). Per germline, CDR1 SGHTA and CDR2 FQGNSA. The CDR3 has 15 residues. With 1 base removed from V and 2 bases from J, the gap between germline ends came to 12 bases.

This sequence joins TRBV20-1 and TRBJ1-2; 8 positions agree with TRBD1. Germline-derived CDR1 and CDR2 are DFQATT and SNEGSKA (reference sequence). The V segment lost 3 bases and the J segment 4 bases; nucleotides outside the gene matches: 4. There are 13 residues in the CDR3. The CDR3 region has the DNA TGCAGTGCTAGTCAGGGGGCGAGCTATGGCTACACCTTC. It encodes CSASQGASYGYTF.

J is TRBJ1-1 and V is TRBV6-5; 10 bases are shared with TRBD1. Germline V gives CDR1 MNHEY, CDR2 SVGAGI. The CDR3 runs to 14 residues. V dropped 6 bases and J dropped 1; count of bases not matched to a gene: 2. CDR3 region: CASSRDRGNTEAFF. The DNA of the CDR3 is TGTGCCAGCAGCCGGGACAGGGGGAACACTGAAGCTTTCTTT.